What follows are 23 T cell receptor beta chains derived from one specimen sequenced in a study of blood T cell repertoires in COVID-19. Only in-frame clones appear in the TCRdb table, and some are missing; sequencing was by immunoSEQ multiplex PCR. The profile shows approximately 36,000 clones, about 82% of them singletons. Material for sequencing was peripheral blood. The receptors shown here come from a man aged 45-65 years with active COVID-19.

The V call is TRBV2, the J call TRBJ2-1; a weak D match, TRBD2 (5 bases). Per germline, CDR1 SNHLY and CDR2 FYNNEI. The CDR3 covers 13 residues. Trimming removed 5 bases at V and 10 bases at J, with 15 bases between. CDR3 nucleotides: TGTGCCAGCAGTTATGAACTAGTCTGGGAGCAGTTCTTC. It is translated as CASSYELVWEQFF.

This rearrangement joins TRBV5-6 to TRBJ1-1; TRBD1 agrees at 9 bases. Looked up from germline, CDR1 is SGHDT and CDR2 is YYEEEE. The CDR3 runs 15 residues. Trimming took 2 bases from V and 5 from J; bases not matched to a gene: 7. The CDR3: CASSFTGGGWTEAFF. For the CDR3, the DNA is TGTGCCAGCAGCTTTACAGGGGGCGGGTGGACTGAAGCTTTCTTT. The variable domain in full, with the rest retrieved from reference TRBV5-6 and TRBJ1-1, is DAGVTQSPTHLIKTRGQQVTLRCSPKSGHDTVSWYQQALGQGPQFIFQYYEEEERQRGNFPDRFSGHQFPNYSSELNVNALLLGDSALYLCASSFTGGGWTEAFFGQGTRLTVV.

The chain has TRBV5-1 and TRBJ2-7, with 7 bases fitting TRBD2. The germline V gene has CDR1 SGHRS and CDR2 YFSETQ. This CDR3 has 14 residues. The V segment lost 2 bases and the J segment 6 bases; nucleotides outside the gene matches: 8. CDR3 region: CASSLGDYGSEQYF. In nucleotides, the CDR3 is TGCGCCAGCAGCTTAGGGGACTACGGTTCCGAGCAGTACTTC.

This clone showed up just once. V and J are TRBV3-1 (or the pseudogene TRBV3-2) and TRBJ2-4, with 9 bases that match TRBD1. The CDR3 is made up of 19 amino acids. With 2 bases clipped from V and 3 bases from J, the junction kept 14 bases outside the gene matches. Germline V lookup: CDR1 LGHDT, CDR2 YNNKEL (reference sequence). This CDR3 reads CASSQKTGGTFLGKNIQYF. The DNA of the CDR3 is TGTGCCAGCAGCCAAAAGACAGGGGGGACCTTCTTGGGCAAAAACATTCAGTACTTC.

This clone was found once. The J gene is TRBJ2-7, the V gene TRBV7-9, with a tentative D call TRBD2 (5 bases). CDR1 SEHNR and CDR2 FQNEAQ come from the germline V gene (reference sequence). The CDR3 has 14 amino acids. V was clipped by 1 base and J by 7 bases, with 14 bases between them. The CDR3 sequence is CASSLGARRGEQYF. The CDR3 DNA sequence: TGTGCCAGCAGCTTAGGAGCCCGCCGGGGAGAGCAGTACTTC.

The CDR3 DNA reads TGTGCCAGCAGCTTATCGCGGGGGACCTACGAGCAGTACTTC. It encodes CASSLSRGTYEQYF. The chain links TRBV7-9 to TRBJ2-7; TRBD2 matches at 7 bases. The trim removed 2 bases at V and 2 bases at J, leaving 3 bases unmatched. The CDR3 runs to 14 residues. CDR1 SEHNR and CDR2 FQNEAQ come from the germline V gene (reference sequence).

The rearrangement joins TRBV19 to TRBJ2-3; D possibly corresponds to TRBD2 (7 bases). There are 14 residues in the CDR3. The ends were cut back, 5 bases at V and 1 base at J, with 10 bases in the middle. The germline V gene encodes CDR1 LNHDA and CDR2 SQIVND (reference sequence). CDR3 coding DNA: TGTGCCAGTAGTGAGGGGGGGGGCACAGATACGCAGTATTTT. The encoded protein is CASSEGGGTDTQYF.

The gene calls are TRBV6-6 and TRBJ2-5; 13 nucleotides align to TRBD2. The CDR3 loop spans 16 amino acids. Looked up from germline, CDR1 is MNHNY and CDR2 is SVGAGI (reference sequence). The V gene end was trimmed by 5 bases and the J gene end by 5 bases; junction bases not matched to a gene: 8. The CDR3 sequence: CASSKTSGGPSETQYF. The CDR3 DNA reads TGTGCCAGCAGTAAGACTAGCGGGGGGCCAAGTGAGACCCAGTACTTC.

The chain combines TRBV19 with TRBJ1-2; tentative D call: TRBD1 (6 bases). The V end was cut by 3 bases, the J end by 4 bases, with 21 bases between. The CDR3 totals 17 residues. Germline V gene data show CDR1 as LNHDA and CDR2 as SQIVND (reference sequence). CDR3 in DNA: TGTGCCAGTAGTATGGGCCCCGGACAGCCGAGGGGCTATGGCTACACCTTC. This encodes CASSMGPGQPRGYGYTF. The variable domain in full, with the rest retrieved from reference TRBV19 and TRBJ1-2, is DGGITQSPKYLFRKEGQNVTLSCEQNLNHDAMYWYRQDPGQGLRLIYYSQIVNDFQKGDIAEGYSVSREKKESFPLTVTSAQKNPTAFYLCASSMGPGQPRGYGYTFGSGTRLTVV.

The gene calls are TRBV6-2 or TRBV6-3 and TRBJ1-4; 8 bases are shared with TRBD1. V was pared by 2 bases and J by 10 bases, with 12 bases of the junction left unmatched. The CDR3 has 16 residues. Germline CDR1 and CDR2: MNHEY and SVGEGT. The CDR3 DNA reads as TGTGCCAGCAGTTACGGGGGGCAGGGGGCACGAGGAAAACTGTTTTTT. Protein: CASSYGGQGARGKLFF.

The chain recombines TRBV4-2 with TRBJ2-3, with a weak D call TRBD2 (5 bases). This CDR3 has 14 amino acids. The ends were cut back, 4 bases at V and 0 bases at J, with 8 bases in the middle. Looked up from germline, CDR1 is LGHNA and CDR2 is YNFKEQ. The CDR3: CASSRGDSTDTQYF. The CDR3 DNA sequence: TGTGCCAGCAGCCGGGGAGACAGCACAGATACGCAGTATTTT.

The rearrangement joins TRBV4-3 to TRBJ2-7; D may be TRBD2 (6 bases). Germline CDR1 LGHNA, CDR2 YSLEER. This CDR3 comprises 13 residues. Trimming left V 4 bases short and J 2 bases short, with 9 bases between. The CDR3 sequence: CASSLGRTYEQYF. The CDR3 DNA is TGCGCCAGCAGCCTGGGGAGGACCTACGAGCAGTACTTC.

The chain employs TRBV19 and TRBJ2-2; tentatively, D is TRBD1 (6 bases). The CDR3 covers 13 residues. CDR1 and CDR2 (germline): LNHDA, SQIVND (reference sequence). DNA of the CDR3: TGTGTATCGACAGGCGGGAACACCGGGGAGCTGTTTTTT. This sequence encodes CVSTGGNTGELFF.

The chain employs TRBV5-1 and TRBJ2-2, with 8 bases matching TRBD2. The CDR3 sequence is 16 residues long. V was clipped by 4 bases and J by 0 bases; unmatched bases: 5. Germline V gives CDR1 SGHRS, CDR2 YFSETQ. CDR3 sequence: CASSISGGANTGELFF. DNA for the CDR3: TGCGCCAGCAGCATAAGCGGGGGAGCGAACACCGGGGAGCTGTTTTTT.

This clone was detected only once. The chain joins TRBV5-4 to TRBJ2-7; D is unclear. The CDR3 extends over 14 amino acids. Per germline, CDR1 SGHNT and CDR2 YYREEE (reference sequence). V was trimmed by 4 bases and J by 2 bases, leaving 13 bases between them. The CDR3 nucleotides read TGTGCCAGCAGCCCTGGTGGTGGGCCCTACGAGCAGTACTTC. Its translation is CASSPGGGPYEQYF.

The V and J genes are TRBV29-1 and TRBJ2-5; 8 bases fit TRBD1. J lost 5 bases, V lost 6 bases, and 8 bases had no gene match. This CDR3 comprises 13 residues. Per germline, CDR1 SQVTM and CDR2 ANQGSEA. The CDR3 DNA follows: TGCAGCGTGGCAGGGGGCAGTGGGGAGACCCAGTACTTC. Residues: CSVAGGSGETQYF.

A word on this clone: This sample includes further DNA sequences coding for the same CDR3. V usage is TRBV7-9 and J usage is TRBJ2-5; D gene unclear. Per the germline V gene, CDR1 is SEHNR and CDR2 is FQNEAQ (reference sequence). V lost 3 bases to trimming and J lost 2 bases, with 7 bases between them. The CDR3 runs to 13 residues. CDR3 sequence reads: CASSLSGQETQYF. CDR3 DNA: TGTGCCAGCAGCTTGTCGGGTCAAGAGACCCAGTACTTC.

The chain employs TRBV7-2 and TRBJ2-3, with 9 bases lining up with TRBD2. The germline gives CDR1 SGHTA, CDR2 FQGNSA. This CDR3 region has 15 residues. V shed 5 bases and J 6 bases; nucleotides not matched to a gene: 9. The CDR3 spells CASSTQRGALDTQYF. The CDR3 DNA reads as TGTGCCAGCAGCACCCAGCGGGGGGCCCTGGATACGCAGTATTTT.

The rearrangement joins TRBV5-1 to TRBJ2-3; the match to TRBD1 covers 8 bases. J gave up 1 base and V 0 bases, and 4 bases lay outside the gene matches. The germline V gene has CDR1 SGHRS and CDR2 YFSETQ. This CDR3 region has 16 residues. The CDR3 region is CASSLGATGGTDTQYF. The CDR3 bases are TGCGCCAGCAGCTTGGGGGCGACAGGGGGCACAGATACGCAGTATTTT.

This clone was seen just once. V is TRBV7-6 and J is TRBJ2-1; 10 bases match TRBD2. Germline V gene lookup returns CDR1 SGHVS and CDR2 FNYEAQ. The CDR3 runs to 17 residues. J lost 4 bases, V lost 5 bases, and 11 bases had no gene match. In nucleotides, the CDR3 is TGTGCCAGCAGCCTACCGGGTAGCGGGGGGAAATACAATGAGCAGTTCTTC. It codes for CASSLPGSGGKYNEQFF.

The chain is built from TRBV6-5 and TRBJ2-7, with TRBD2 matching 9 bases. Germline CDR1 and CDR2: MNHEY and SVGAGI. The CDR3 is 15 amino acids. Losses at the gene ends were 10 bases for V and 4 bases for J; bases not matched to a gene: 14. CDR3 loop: CATRGGSGGTYEQYF. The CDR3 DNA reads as TGTGCCACTAGGGGGGGGAGCGGGGGGACTTACGAGCAGTACTTC.

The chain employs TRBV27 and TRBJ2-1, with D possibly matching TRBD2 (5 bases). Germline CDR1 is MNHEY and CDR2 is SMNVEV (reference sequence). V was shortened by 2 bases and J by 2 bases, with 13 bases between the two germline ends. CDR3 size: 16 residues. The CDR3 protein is CASSLGFLAPYNEQFF. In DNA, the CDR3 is TGTGCCAGCAGTTTAGGATTTCTAGCCCCCTACAATGAGCAGTTCTTC.

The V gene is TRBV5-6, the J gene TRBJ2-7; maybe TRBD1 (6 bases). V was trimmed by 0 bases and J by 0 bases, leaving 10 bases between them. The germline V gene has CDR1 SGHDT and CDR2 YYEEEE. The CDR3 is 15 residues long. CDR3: CASSLGLGGSYEQYF. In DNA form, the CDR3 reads TGTGCCAGCAGCTTGGGTTTAGGGGGCTCCTACGAGCAGTACTTC.